This TCR beta chain was identified during a study of blood T cell repertoires in COVID-19 (TCRdb year 2020). In the study overall: Samples from collaborators originated in the United States, Italy and Spain and spanned both the acute and convalescent phases of COVID-19. Samples were obtained from the ongoing ImmuneRACE study (first 160 participants) and from about 1,300 subjects provided by 6 global collaborators. Nearly every sample came with metadata listing a de-identified subject ID, COVID-19 status, age in years and sex. Where available, HLA class I and class II types were taken from metadata supplied by the sample provider and were not determined by assay-based typing. Subjects who had been exposed to COVID-19, were actively infected with it, or had recovered from it provided the deeply sampled blood TCRbeta repertoires that made up the dataset. The material from the prospective study consisted of cDNA or gDNA derived from T cells, B-cell-depleted T cells, or PBMCs. The repertoires were made available in a free public database intended to serve as a resource for research on the immune response to SARS-CoV-2.

The paper as a whole reports these results and caveats: The amount of clinical and demographic metadata varied by source and participant and was provided uncurated.

From a lookup of the germline V gene, CDR1 and CDR2 are MGHRA and YSYEKL. There are 15 amino acids in the CDR3, from cysteine to phenylalanine inclusive. The sequence is cut down to CDR3 DNA, 45 bases in frame from base 1. Here V drops 3 bases and J drops 4 bases, and the junction holds 7 bases not matched to any gene. A remark on this clone: It has no known antigen specificity. Within one base of it there is no much larger clone, and no base qualities were kept.

One collaborating source in Seattle enrolled patients while the patients were actively infected and followed the patients over time throughout the course of disease. Whole blood was collected in K2EDTA tubes by collaborating institutions according to the institutions' own protocols. For TCRbeta analysis, collaborators shipped samples as frozen whole blood, isolated PBMCs, or DNA extracted from either of those sample types. TCRbeta CDR3 regions were amplified from genomic DNA by means of the immunoSEQ Assay, a bias-controlled multiplex PCR. The original pipeline was this. Nucleated cell counts per sample were estimated from amplification of reference gene primers within the assay. To quantify the absolute abundance of each unique TCRbeta CDR3 rearrangement, sequence reads were collapsed and filtered. Productive Simpson clonality was computed per sample as the square root of Simpson's diversity index over productive rearrangements. TCRdb retrieved this table from immuneACCESS and kept in-frame rearrangements only. Not all clones are present; in checked studies, unresolved V genes account for under half, and no reason is known for the remainder. V and J calls and clone size are copied from that table; D and trimming were computed from the DNA. Counted in this sample were 300,000 to 400,000 clones; around 89% of them appeared once. Approximately 1.6% of the sample rests with the top ten.

The sequencing input was peripheral blood. The chain couples TRBV4-1 to TRBJ1-1, with 8 junctional bases fitting TRBD1. The TCR originated in a woman under 40 with COVID-19, enrolled during active disease. Read as DNA, the sequence is TGCGCCAGCAGCCAGGATTACAGGGGGGCCACTGAAGCTTTCTTT. The translation is CASSQDYRGATEAFF.